This T cell receptor beta chain was profiled in a study of early T cells in non-severe SARS-CoV-2 infection. General observations from the study: VDJdb-based annotation leaned toward anti-spike CD8 responses and missed private and CD4 specificities.

TCRdb reanalysed the 5' RACE reads using MiXCR and keeps one entry per CDR3 protein. Of more than 80,000 distinct CDR3 sequences in the sample, around 15% are singletons; the top ten hold more than 6.5%. This clonotype occurred a few times. Its antigen remains unknown. V dropped 6 bases and J dropped 6; count of bases not matched to a gene: 5. Germline-derived CDR1 and CDR2 are SQVTM and ANQGSEA. This CDR3 has 13 amino acids. The rearrangement uses TRBV29-1 and TRBJ1-5; 10 bases match TRBD1. This TCR derives from an adult who was a healthcare worker with PCR-confirmed SARS-CoV-2 infection or an uninfected control (not recorded which). The specimen sequenced was whole blood. The CDR3 loop reads CSVATGGGQPQHF. The CDR3 coding sequence is TGCAGCGTGGCGACAGGGGGCGGTCAGCCCCAGCATTTT.